This TCR beta chain was identified in a study of CXCR3-negative and CXCR3-positive naive CD8 T cells. Study observations and caveats: Naive cells with CXCR3 showed TRB CDR3s that were more hydrophobic than those in CXCR3-negative naive cells. Memory CD8+ cells showed much lower diversity, while both naive subsets displayed comparably high diversity.

It was by 5' RACE with UMI labels that the TRB cDNA libraries were prepared. TCRdb processed the 5' RACE reads again and assigns one entry to each CDR3 protein, with no DNA. This listing includes 150,000 to 160,000 distinct CDR3 sequences. To note about this clonotype: Antigen specificity is unknown.

The receptor's source is a human donor in good health. Some clones in this sample may be carry-over from other donors' samples. Sequenced input: naive CXCR3+ CD8+ T cells from blood. The subset is: CD45RO-CCR7+CD27+CD95- naive CD8+ T cells expressing CXCR3 (TNR3+).

The CDR3 loop reads CASSPPGQGEEKLFF. The chain couples TRBV7-9 to TRBJ1-4; TCRdb picks TRBD1, but there is no DNA to check that call. The germline V gene has CDR1 SEHNR and CDR2 FQNEAQ (reference sequence). The CDR3 has 15 residues.